The 13 T cell receptor beta chains listed next were all sequenced from one sample in a study of CD8+CD57+ T cells in acquired aplastic anemia. An expansion of CD8+CD57+ cells by flow cytometry had been shown in patients chosen for sequencing. Genomic DNA served as template for TCR beta VDJ and CDR3 profiling. TCRdb re-called the reads through MiXCR, storing one row per CDR3 protein. In the table there are 150,000 to 160,000 distinct CDR3 sequences, less than 60% of which are singletons. The sample comprised sorted CD4+, CD8+, or CD8+CD57+ T cells (not recorded which) from PBMCs. Receptors were obtained from a human donor with aplastic anemia.

V and J are TRBV6-1 and TRBJ2-1; D not resolved. The germline gives CDR1 MNHNS, CDR2 SASEGT. Trimming left V 2 bases short and J 7 bases short, with 6 bases between. The CDR3 length is 12 residues. The CDR3 sequence: CASSEWGNEQFF. The DNA of the CDR3 is TGTGCCAGCAGTGAATGGGGTAATGAGCAGTTCTTC.

The genes are TRBV2 and TRBJ2-5, with D perhaps matching TRBD1 (6 bases). Germline V gene data show CDR1 as SNHLY and CDR2 as FYNNEI. The CDR3 is 15 residues long. The germline V and J ends were trimmed by 7 bases and 5 bases, with 20 bases remaining between them. The CDR3 sequence: CASTGGTGSGETQYF. CDR3 DNA sequence: TGTGCCAGCACCGGCGGTACAGGGTCCGGGGAGACCCAGTACTTC.

This clonotype came up a few times. The V and J genes are TRBV27 and TRBJ1-4, with 10 bases matching TRBD1. Germline loops: CDR1 MNHEY, CDR2 SMNVEV (reference sequence). Unmatched junction bases numbered 7, after V lost 5 bases and J lost 7 bases. The CDR3 consists of 15 residues. The CDR3 coding sequence is TGTGCCAGCAGTGGGACAGGGGAAACTGGTGAAAAACTGTTTTTT. It codes for CASSGTGETGEKLFF.

The sample holds a few counts of this clonotype. V gene TRBV7-9 combines with J gene TRBJ2-3, with TRBD1 matching over 8 bases. The J segment lost 3 bases and the V segment lost 7 bases, leaving 6 bases of the junction unmatched. The CDR3 runs 14 residues. From germline, CDR1 is SEHNR and CDR2 FQNEAQ (reference sequence). The chain's CDR3 is CASTDRDHTDTQYF. CDR3 nucleotides: TGTGCCAGCACGGACAGGGATCATACAGATACGCAGTATTTT.

The genes are TRBV7-9 and TRBJ2-5, with 7 bases lining up with TRBD1. V lost 3 bases to trimming and J lost 1 base; unmatched junction nucleotides: 2. Germline V gene data show CDR1 as SEHNR and CDR2 as FQNEAQ (reference sequence). This CDR3 spans 14 amino acids. CDR3 loop: CASSFGTAQETQYF. The CDR3 DNA sequence: TGTGCCAGCAGCTTTGGGACAGCCCAAGAGACCCAGTACTTC.

This clonotype was seen repeatedly, ten times or more. CDR3: CASSVGGGAKNIQYF. In DNA, the CDR3 is TGTGCCAGCAGCGTAGGAGGGGGAGCCAAAAACATTCAGTACTTC. V gene TRBV9 combines with J gene TRBJ2-4, with D possibly TRBD1 on 6 matching bases. Trimming removed 0 bases from V and 0 bases from J, with 7 bases in between. Looked up from germline, CDR1 is SGDLS and CDR2 is YYNGEE. CDR3 length: 15 amino acids.

The genes are TRBV6-2 or TRBV6-3 and TRBJ2-7; D might be TRBD2 (6 bases). Germline lookup yields CDR1 MNHEY and CDR2 SVGEGT. Trimming shortened V by 8 bases and J by 1 base, and 15 bases separated the two germline ends. This CDR3 is 14 amino acids long. This chain's CDR3 is CASLGAGMSYEQYF. CDR3 nucleotides: TGTGCCAGCCTTGGGGCGGGAATGTCCTACGAGCAGTACTTC.

This chain links TRBV5-1 with TRBJ1-6; tentative D call: TRBD1 (6 bases). This CDR3 is built from 17 residues. The germline gives CDR1 SGHRS, CDR2 YFSETQ. The V and J ends lost 5 bases and 6 bases respectively, with 21 bases between them. CDR3 nucleotides: TGCGCCAGCAGTCTTACCGCTTCGGGACAAGTTAATTCACCCCTCCACTTT. Its translation: CASSLTASGQVNSPLHF.

In its sample, this clonotype was seen many times. V is TRBV10-1 and J is TRBJ2-2; TRBD1 matches at 7 bases. V lost 4 bases to trimming and J lost 8 bases; unmatched junction nucleotides: 10. Germline V lookup: CDR1 WNHNN, CDR2 SYGVQD (reference sequence). The length of the CDR3 is 15 residues. CDR3 bases: TGCGCCAGCAGTGCGTCGAGACAGGGAGTAGGGGAGCTGTTTTTT. Amino acid sequence: CASSASRQGVGELFF.

Comments on this clonotype: A much larger clonotype is one base distant, so this may be a read error. This chain links TRBV5-6 with TRBJ1-1, with D hard to call. The CDR3 runs 14 residues. CDR1 is SGHDT and CDR2 is YYEEEE in the germline V gene. V lost 0 bases to trimming and J lost 2 bases, with 8 bases between them. In nucleotides, the CDR3 is TGTGCCAGCAGCTTGGAGGGTCACAACACTGAAGCTTTCTTT. Translating it yields CASSLEGHNTEAFF.

V is TRBV2 and J is TRBJ2-3; the D is unclear. From germline, CDR1 is SNHLY and CDR2 FYNNEI. V was cut by 3 bases and J by 3 bases, with 4 bases left in between. This CDR3 region has 12 residues. The CDR3 spells CASSEATDTQYF. The CDR3 coding sequence is TGTGCCAGCAGTGAGGCGACAGATACGCAGTATTTT.

The V and J genes are TRBV12-3 or TRBV12-4 and TRBJ1-3, with TRBD1 as a possible D gene (5 bases). Trimming removed 3 bases from V and 8 bases from J, with 8 bases in between. CDR3 size: 12 residues. CDR3 nucleotide sequence: TGTGCCAGCAGTTTGGGCAGGGACACCATATATTTT. It yields the protein CASSLGRDTIYF.

This clonotype was observed once. The V call is TRBV5-1, the J call TRBJ2-7; 8 bases map to TRBD2. Germline lookup yields CDR1 SGHRS and CDR2 YFSETQ. The CDR3 totals 16 residues. The J segment lost 2 bases and the V segment lost 4 bases, leaving 11 bases of the junction unmatched. The CDR3 sequence is CASSHTSGYTTYEQYF. Here the CDR3 DNA reads TGCGCCAGCAGCCACACTAGCGGCTACACCACCTACGAGCAGTACTTC.